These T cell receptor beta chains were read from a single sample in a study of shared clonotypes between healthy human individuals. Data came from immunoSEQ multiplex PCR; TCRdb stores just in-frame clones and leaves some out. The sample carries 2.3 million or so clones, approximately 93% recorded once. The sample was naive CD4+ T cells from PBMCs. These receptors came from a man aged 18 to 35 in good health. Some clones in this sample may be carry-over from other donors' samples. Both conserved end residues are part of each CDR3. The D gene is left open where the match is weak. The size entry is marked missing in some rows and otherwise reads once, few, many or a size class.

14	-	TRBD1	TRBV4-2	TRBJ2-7	CASSLDRGRDEQYF	TGTGCCAGCAGCCTTGACAGGGGGCGAGACGAGCAGTACTTC
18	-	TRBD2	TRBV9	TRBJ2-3	CASSAGGREASGTDTQYF	TGTGCCAGCAGCGCTGGCGGGCGGGAGGCCTCTGGCACAGATACGCAGTATTTT
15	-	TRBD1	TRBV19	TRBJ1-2	CASRSGDRLNYGYTF	TGTGCCAGTCGCTCGGGGGACAGGCTTAACTATGGCTACACCTTC
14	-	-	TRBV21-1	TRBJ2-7	CASSRATGEDEQYF	TGTGCCAGCAGCAGAGCCACAGGGGAGGACGAGCAGTACTTC
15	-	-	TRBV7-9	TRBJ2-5	CASSHGRGYQETQYF	TGTGCCAGCAGCCATGGCCGGGGGTACCAAGAGACCCAGTACTTC
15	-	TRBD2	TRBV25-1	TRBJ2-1	CASSPAGGVYNEQFF	TGTGCCAGCAGCCCAGCGGGAGGGGTATACAATGAGCAGTTCTTC
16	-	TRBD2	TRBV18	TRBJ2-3	CASSPAAGGPKDTQYF	TGTGCCAGCTCACCGGCAGCGGGAGGGCCTAAAGATACGCAGTATTTT
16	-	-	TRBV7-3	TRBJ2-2	CASSLIWGGGTGELFF	TGTGCCAGCAGCTTAATTTGGGGCGGAGGCACCGGGGAGCTGTTTTTT
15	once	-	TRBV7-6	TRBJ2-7	CASSARLGGPYEQYF	TGTGCCAGCAGCGCACGCCTAGGGGGACCCTACGAGCAGTACTTC
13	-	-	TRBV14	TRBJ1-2	CASSQARLRGYTF	TGTGCCAGCAGCCAAGCCCGACTTCGGGGCTACACCTTC
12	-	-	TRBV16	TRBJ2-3	CASSQSRTGQYF	TGTGCCAGCAGCCAATCCCGCACCGGGCAGTATTTT
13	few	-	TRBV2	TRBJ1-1	CASSQEENTEAFF	TGTGCCAGCAGTCAGGAGGAGAACACTGAAGCTTTCTTT
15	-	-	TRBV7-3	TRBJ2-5	CASSRAGSASETQYF	TGTGCCAGCAGCCGGGCGGGCTCAGCGTCGGAGACCCAGTACTTC
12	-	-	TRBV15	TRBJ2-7	CATSRTGYEQYF	TGTGCCACCAGCAGGACCGGCTACGAGCAGTACTTC
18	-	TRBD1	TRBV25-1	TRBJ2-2	CASSQQAGTGSNTGELFF	TGTGCCAGCAGCCAACAAGCAGGGACAGGGTCGAACACCGGGGAGCTGTTTTTT